The subject of this entry is one T cell receptor beta chain. What antigen it recognizes has not been identified. No clone much larger than this one lies a single base away; base qualities are absent. These data originate in a study of spatial heterogeneity in lung cancer (dated by TCRdb to between 2017 and 2020). Context from the whole study: Beta-chain transcripts were consistently detected in greater numbers than alpha-chain transcripts, which likely reflects a higher abundance of beta-chain transcripts. The study quantitatively compared TCR alpha and beta repertoires across multiple tumor regions, matched nontumor lung and blood in non-small cell lung cancer. Both alpha and beta chains were TCR-sequenced in approximately 220 tumor regions, about 64 matched nontumor lung samples and around 54 PBMC samples obtained at surgery. In the raw uncorrected reads, each unique combination of TCR and UMI appeared on average more than ten times. TCR repertoire features were related to nonsynonymous mutation counts determined by whole-exome sequencing of tumor tissue.

Sample time point, as interpreted from the label and publication: sample taken at primary tumor resection. Whole RNA extracted from tumor and nontumor lung tissue, or from cryopreserved PBMC samples, was used for TCR sequencing without cell sorting. Donors were some 78 patients with early-stage, untreated non-small cell lung cancer from the lung TRACERx cohort. Only patients for whom sufficient RNA was available from at least two tumor regions were selected for TCR sequencing. CDR1 and CDR2 are drawn from the germline V gene: SGHRS, YFSETQ. The CDR3 runs 14 residues from the cysteine to the phenylalanine. Only the CDR3 region is kept as DNA, spanning 42 bases read in frame from base 1. V drops 1 base and J drops 2 bases, leaving 10 bases in between. Library preparation used 5' RACE. The instrument was a NextSeq 500. The TCR library protocol attached a unique molecular identifier to each TCR cDNA molecule to allow correction of PCR and sequencing errors. For the original study's pipeline: TCR identification, UMI-based error correction and CDR3 extraction were performed with Decombinator tools. Expanded TCRs were defined as those above a frequency of 2 per 1,000, corresponding to the top 1% of the tumor frequency distribution. Renyi diversity was calculated using the R vegan package after each repertoire was subsampled 100 times to 5,000 TCRs. CDR3 similarity networks were built from amino acid triplet string-kernel similarity, with CDR3s being connected when pairwise similarity was above 0.82. The raw public data were reprocessed by TCRdb itself: fastp quality trimming at Q25, MiXCR clonotype calling, in-frame beta chains only. Records with the same CDR3 protein are collapsed into one entry carrying the most frequent genes and DNA. TCRdb assigned the V and J calls; the authors' analysis was not used. This sample holds 45,000 to 55,000 distinct CDR3 sequences; approximately 5.7% were observed only once. Approximately 12% of the sample is taken by the ten largest.

What the authors observed across the whole study: Ubiquitous expanded tumor TCRs showed up in blood more often at tumor resection than at routine follow-up. Confirming at a functional level the hypothesis that regional TCRs recognize regional mutations was considered to require additional single-cell paired TCR alpha and beta sequencing.

Here the sequenced sample was PBMCs, taken at surgery. In this chain, TRBV5-1 is recombined with TRBJ2-7, with the D gene not confidently named. The source is a male donor with early-stage non-small cell lung cancer. The CDR3: CASSLSQPTYEQYF. DNA sequence: TGCGCCAGCAGCTTGAGTCAGCCGACCTACGAGCAGTACTTC.